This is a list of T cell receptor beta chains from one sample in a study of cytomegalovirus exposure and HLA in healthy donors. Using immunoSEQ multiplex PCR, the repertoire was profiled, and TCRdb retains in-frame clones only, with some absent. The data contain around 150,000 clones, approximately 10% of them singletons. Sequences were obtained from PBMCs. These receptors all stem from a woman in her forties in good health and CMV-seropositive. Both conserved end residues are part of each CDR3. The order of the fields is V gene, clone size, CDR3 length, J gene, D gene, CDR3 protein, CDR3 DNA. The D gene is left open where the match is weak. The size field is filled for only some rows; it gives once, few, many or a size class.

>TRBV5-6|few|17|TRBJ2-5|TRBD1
CASSLASGTGVRETQYF
TGTGCCAGCAGCTTGGCTTCCGGGACAGGGGTAAGAGAGACCCAGTACTTC
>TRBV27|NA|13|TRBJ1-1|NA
CASRLYTSTEAFF
TGTGCCAGCAGGCTATATACGAGTACTGAAGCTTTCTTT
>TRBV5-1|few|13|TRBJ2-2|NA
CASSSGNTGELFF
TGCGCCAGCAGCTCCGGGAACACCGGGGAGCTGTTTTTT
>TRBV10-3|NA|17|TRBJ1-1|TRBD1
CAISDDPPGQGASEAFF
TGTGCCATCAGTGACGATCCTCCGGGACAGGGGGCGAGTGAAGCTTTCTTT
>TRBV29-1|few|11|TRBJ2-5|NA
CSVAGQETQYF
TGCAGCGTGGCAGGGCAAGAGACCCAGTACTTC
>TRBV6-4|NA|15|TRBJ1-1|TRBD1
CASSENRGWNTEAFF
TGTGCCAGCAGTGAAAACAGGGGGTGGAACACTGAAGCTTTCTTT
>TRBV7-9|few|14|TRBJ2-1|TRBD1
CASSLGTGVDEQFF
TGTGCCAGCAGCTTAGGAACAGGGGTCGATGAGCAGTTCTTC
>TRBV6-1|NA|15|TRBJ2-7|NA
CASSPNGGGGYEQYF
TGTGCCAGCAGTCCTAATGGCGGCGGCGGTTACGAGCAGTACTTC
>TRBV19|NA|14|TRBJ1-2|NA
CASSTPLGGSGYTF
TGTGCCAGTAGTACTCCCCTCGGAGGGAGCGGCTACACCTTC
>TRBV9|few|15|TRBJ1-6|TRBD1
CASSIGTGGNSPLHF
TGTGCCAGCAGCATCGGGACAGGGGGTAATTCACCCCTCCACTTT
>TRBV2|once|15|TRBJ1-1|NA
CASSTQGVRITEAFF
TGTGCCAGCAGCACCCAAGGGGTCAGGATCACTGAAGCTTTCTTT
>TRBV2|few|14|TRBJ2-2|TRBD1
CASSMTGYTGELFF
TGTGCCAGCAGTATGACAGGGTACACCGGGGAGCTGTTTTTT
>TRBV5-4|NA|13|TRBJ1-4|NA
CASSLAGREKLFF
TGTGCCAGCAGCTTGGCTGGCAGGGAAAAACTGTTTTTT
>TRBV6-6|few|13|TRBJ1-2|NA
CASSRASGYGYTF
TGTGCCAGCAGTCGAGCCTCAGGCTATGGCTACACCTTC
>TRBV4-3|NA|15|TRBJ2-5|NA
CASSSGWASQETQYF
TGCGCCAGCAGCTCGGGATGGGCGTCCCAAGAGACCCAGTACTTC
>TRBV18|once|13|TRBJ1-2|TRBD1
CASSPGQGNRYTF
TGTGCCAGCTCACCGGGACAGGGGAACCGCTACACCTTC
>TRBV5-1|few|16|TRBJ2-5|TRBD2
CASSPIAGGQGETQYF
TGCGCCAGCAGCCCAATAGCGGGGGGGCAGGGAGAGACCCAGTACTTC
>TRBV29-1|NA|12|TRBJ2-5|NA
CSVSGSQETQYF
TGCAGCGTTTCAGGGTCCCAAGAGACCCAGTACTTC
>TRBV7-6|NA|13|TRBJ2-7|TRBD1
CASSNDRGGEQYF
TGTGCCAGCAGCAATGACAGGGGCGGGGAGCAGTACTTC
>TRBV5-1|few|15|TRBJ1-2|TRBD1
CASSLGQGDNYGYTF
TGCGCCAGCAGCTTGGGACAGGGTGATAATTATGGCTACACCTTC
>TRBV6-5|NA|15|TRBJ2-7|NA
CASSYQGLYSEEQYF
TGTGCCAGCAGTTACCAGGGACTCTACTCCGAGGAGCAGTACTTC
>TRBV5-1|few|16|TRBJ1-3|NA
CASSLGYRASGNTIYF
TGCGCCAGCAGCTTGGGATACAGGGCCTCTGGAAACACCATATATTTT
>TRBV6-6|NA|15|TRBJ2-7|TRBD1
CASSYGTGGRDEQYF
TGTGCCAGCAGTTACGGGACAGGGGGTAGGGACGAGCAGTACTTC
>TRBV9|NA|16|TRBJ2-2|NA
CASSARQAAGTGELFF
TGTGCCAGCAGCGCCCGACAGGCGGCAGGCACCGGGGAGCTGTTTTTT
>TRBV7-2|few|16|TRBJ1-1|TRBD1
CASSLAGQGMNTEAFF
TGTGCCAGCAGCTTAGCGGGACAGGGGATGAACACTGAAGCTTTCTTT
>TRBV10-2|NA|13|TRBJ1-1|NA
CASRDYRYEEAFF
TGCGCCAGCCGCGATTACAGGTACGAAGAAGCTTTCTTT
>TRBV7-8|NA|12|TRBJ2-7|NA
CASSSRGPRQYF
TGTGCCAGCAGCTCCAGGGGTCCCCGGCAGTACTTC
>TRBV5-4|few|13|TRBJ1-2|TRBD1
CASSPDRGQGYTF
TGTGCCAGCAGCCCAGACAGGGGGCAAGGCTACACCTTC
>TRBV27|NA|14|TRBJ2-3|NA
CASTPGAGVDTQYF
TGTGCCAGCACCCCTGGGGCAGGGGTAGATACGCAGTATTTT
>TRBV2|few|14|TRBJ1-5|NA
CASSLQGPDQPQHF
TGTGCCAGCAGTCTACAGGGACCTGATCAGCCCCAGCATTTT
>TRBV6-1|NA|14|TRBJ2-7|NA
CASSEGGGGYEQYF
TGTGCCAGCAGTGAAGGTGGGGGAGGCTACGAGCAGTACTTC
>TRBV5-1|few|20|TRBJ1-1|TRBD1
CASSLVGALPGQGMNTEAFF
TGCGCCAGCAGCTTGGTGGGGGCTTTACCGGGACAGGGAATGAACACTGAAGCTTTCTTT
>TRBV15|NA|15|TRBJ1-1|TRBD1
CATSRDQSGTVPAFF
TGTGCCACCAGCAGAGATCAATCAGGGACAGTCCCAGCTTTCTTT
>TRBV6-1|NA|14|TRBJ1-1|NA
CASSEQVMITEAFF
TGTGCCAGCAGTGAACAGGTTATGATCACTGAAGCTTTCTTT
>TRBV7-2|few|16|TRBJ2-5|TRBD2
CASSPGLAGGRGTQYF
TGTGCCAGCAGCCCTGGACTAGCGGGGGGCCGGGGGACCCAGTACTTC
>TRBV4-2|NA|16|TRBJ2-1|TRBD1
CASSHASGQRYNEQFF
TGTGCCAGCAGCCATGCCTCGGGACAGAGATACAATGAGCAGTTCTTC
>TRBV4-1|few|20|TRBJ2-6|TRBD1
CASSQDWGQGLASGANVLTF
TGCGCCAGCAGCCAAGATTGGGGACAGGGTTTAGCTTCAGGGGCCAACGTCCTGACTTTC
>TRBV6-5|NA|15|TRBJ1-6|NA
CASSMGQGNNSPLHF
TGTGCCAGCAGCATGGGGCAGGGAAATAATTCACCCCTCCACTTT
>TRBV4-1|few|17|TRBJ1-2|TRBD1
CASSPTGQGVTNYGYTF
TGCGCCAGCAGCCCAACGGGACAGGGGGTTACCAACTATGGCTACACCTTC
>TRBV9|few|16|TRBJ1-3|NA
CASSSRSGSYGNTIYF
TGTGCCAGCAGCTCTAGGTCGGGGTCGTATGGAAACACCATATATTTT
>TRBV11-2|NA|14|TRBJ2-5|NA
CASSLVRRPETQYF
TGTGCCAGCAGCTTAGTGAGGCGGCCAGAGACCCAGTACTTC
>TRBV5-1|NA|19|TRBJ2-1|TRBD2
CASSPVGSGGAGAYNEQFF
TGCGCCAGCAGCCCCGTGGGGAGCGGGGGGGCCGGGGCCTACAATGAGCAGTTCTTC
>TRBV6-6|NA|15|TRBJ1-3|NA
CASTLAGAPGNTIYF
TGTGCCAGCACCCTGGCGGGGGCGCCCGGAAACACCATATATTTT
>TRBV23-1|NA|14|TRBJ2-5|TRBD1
CASSQSGQGETQYF
TGCGCCAGCAGTCAATCGGGACAGGGAGAGACCCAGTACTTC
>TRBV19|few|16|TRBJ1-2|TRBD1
CASTPGTGGGGYGYTF
TGTGCCAGTACGCCCGGGACAGGGGGCGGCGGATATGGCTACACCTTC
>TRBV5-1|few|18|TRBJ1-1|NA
CASSLARATGRVNTEAFF
TGCGCCAGCAGCTTGGCCAGGGCTACAGGGAGGGTTAACACTGAAGCTTTCTTT
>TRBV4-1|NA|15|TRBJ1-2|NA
CASSQGPGGDYGYTF
TGCGCCAGCAGCCAAGGGCCAGGCGGGGACTATGGCTACACCTTC
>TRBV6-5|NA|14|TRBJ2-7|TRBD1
CASTSGTGGYEQYF
TGTGCCAGCACCTCCGGGACAGGGGGATACGAGCAGTACTTC
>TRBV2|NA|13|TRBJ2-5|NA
CASSGRALETQYF
TGTGCCAGCAGTGGCAGGGCTTTAGAGACCCAGTACTTC
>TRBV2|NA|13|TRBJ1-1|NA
CASSDRSPYEAFF
TGTGCCAGCAGTGACAGGTCACCATATGAAGCTTTCTTT
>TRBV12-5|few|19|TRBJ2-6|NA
CASGLATGGPNSGANVLTF
TGTGCTAGTGGTTTGGCCACCGGAGGACCCAACTCTGGGGCCAACGTCCTGACTTTC
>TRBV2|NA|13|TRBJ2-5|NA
CASSDVGRETQYF
TGTGCCAGCAGTGATGTGGGGCGGGAGACCCAGTACTTC
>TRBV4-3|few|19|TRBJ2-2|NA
CASSQDQGLGSGHTGELFF
TGCGCCAGCAGCCAAGATCAGGGGCTGGGTAGCGGGCACACCGGGGAGCTGTTTTTT